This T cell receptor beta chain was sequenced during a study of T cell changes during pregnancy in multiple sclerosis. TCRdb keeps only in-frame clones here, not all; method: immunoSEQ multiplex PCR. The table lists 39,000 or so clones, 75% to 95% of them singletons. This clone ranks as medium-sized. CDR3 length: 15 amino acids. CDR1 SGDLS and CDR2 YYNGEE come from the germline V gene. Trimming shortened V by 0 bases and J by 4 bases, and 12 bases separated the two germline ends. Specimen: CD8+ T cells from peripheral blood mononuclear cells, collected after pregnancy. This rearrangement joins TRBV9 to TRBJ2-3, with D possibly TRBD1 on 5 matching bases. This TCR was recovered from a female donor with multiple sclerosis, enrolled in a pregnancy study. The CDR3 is CASSVAGRGADTQYF. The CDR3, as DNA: TGTGCCAGCAGCGTAGCGGGTAGGGGTGCAGATACGCAGTATTTT.